This T cell receptor beta chain was documented in a study of regulatory T cells in long-lasting Graves disease. Study summary: Duration of antithyroid drug therapy among newly diagnosed Graves' patients was under 3 months.

Germline assignment: CDR1 LGHDT and CDR2 YNNKEL (reference sequence). This CDR3 contains 13 residues. V shed 0 bases and J shed 4 bases, with 6 bases lying between them. Notes on the study in general: There was favoring of TRBV28, TRBJ1-2 and TRBJ2-5 in persistent disease. Newly diagnosed Graves' patients had higher TCR diversity than persistent ones.

In building TCR beta libraries, iRepertoire HTBI primers were used together with Arm-PCR of CDR3 regions. TCRdb called the multiplex PCR reads again in MiXCR, with one record for every CDR3 protein. This sample has over 350,000 distinct CDR3 sequences, with about 15% found just once. This clonotype was seen repeatedly, ten times or more. Its antigen is not identified. Time point denoted: newly diagnosed GD, antithyroid drugs for less than 3 months. Isolated PBMC RNA provided the starting material for the TCR library. A further study also used this sample, focusing on T cells in Graves' hyperthyroidism and ophthalmopathy. Per that paper: Researchers barred patients who had uncontrolled infection, other autoimmune disease, pregnancy or lactation.

Material: peripheral blood mononuclear cells (PBMCs), obtained at new diagnosis, from a patient treated with antithyroid drugs. V usage is TRBV3-1 and J usage is TRBJ1-2; D is undetermined. This clonotype originated in a woman aged 40-49 years with Graves disease. CDR3 residues: CASSQDSSYGYTF. CDR3 nucleotide sequence: TGTGCCAGCAGCCAAGACAGTAGCTATGGCTACACCTTC. Using reference TRBV3-1 and TRBJ1-2 for the parts outside the CDR3, the full variable domain is DTAVSQTPKYLVTQMGNDKSIKCEQNLGHDTMYWYKQDSKKFLKIMFSYNNKELIINETVPNRFSPKSPDKAHLNLHINSLELGDSAVYFCASSQDSSYGYTFGSGTRLTVV.